This T cell receptor (beta chain) was profiled in a study of blood T cell repertoires in COVID-19. Overall study: From T cells, B-cell-depleted T cells, or PBMCs came the material, which was cDNA or gDNA.

Assay: immunoSEQ multiplex PCR; the TCRdb copy retains only in-frame clones and omits some. The sample yields hundreds of thousands of clones, approximately 80% seen once. Trimming at V came to 6 bases and at J to 4 bases, leaving 8 bases not matched to a gene. Germline V gene lookup returns CDR1 MDHEN and CDR2 SYDVKM. The CDR3 has 15 residues. This clonotype originated in a woman aged 80 or over with acute or convalescent COVID-19. V and J are TRBV28 and TRBJ1-5; the match to TRBD1 covers 8 bases. The source material was peripheral blood. CDR3 residues: CASSRGTGGNQPQHF. For the CDR3, the DNA is TGTGCCAGCAGCCGCGGAACAGGGGGTAATCAGCCCCAGCATTTT.